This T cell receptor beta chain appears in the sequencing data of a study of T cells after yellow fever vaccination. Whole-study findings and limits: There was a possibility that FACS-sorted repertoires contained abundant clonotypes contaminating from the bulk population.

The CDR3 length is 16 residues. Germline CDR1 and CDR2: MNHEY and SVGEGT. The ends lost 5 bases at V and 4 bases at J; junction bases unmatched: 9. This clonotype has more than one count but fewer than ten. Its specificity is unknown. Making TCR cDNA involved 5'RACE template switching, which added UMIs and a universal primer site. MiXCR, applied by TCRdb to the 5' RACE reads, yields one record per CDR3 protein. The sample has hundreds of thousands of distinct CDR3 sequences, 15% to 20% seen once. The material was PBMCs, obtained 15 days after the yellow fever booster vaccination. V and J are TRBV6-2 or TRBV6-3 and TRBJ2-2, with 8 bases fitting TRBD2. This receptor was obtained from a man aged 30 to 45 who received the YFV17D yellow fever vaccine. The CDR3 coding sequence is TGTGCCAGCAGTAAGGGAAGCGGGAGACTCACCGGGGAGCTGTTTTTT. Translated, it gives CASSKGSGRLTGELFF.